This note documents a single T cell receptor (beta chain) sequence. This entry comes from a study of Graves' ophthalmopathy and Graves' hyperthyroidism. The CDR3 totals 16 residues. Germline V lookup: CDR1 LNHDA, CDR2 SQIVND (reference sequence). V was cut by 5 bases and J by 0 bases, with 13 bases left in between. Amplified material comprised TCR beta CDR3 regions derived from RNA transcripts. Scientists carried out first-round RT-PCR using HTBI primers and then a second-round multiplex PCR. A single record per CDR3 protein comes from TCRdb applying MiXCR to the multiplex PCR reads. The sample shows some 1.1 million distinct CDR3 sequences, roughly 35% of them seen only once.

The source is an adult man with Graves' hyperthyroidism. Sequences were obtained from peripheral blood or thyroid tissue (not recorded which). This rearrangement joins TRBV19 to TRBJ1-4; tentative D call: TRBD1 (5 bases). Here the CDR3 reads CASSSPTDPTNEKLFF. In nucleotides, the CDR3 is TGTGCCAGTAGTTCCCCGACAGACCCAACTAATGAAAAACTGTTTTTT. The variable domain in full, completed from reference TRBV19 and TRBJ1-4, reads DGGITQSPKYLFRKEGQNVTLSCEQNLNHDAMYWYRQDPGQGLRLIYYSQIVNDFQKGDIAEGYSVSREKKESFPLTVTSAQKNPTAFYLCASSSPTDPTNEKLFFGSGTQLSVL.